This T cell receptor beta chain was identified in a study of vaccination and CD4 T cells after COVID-19. Overall study: Control wells got either CEFX epitopes, HIV-1 Nef peptides, or no peptide at all.

Of note for this clonotype: The antigen is unknown. One end of the junction fails to match germline, which may point to a read error.

Stated treatment: approximately nine-day PBMC culture with coronavirus spike peptide pools or control peptides (ViraFEST assay). Antigen-specific T cells were expanded with peptide pools by ViraFEST, and TCRs were then sequenced. Positivity by PCR occurred from March to December 2020, a period that predated US Alpha, Beta and Delta variants. An Oncomine TCR Beta short-read assay was used to sequence the DNA from cultured CD4+ T cells. After culture, CD4+ T cells served as the source for genomic DNA extraction. One entry per CDR3 protein results from TCRdb running MiXCR on the PCR reads. The sample has around 19,000 distinct CDR3 sequences, around 56% seen once. Germline V lookup: CDR1 SGHTA, CDR2 FQGNSA. CDR3 length: 11 residues.

The sequencing input was CD4+ T cells from blood, cultured in vitro. This TCR came from a human donor who had recovered from COVID-19. This chain joins TRBV7-2 and TRBJ1-1; D not certain. The CDR3 DNA reads TGTGCCAGCAGCCGGAGGTCTGAGGCTTTCTTT. This translates into CASSRRSEAFF. Supplemented by reference TRBV7-2 and TRBJ1-1, the full variable domain reads GAGVSQSPSNKVTEKGKDVELRCDPISGHTALYWYRQSLGQGLEFLIYFQGNSAPDKSGLPSDRFSAERTGGSVSTLTIQRTQQEDSAVYLCASSRRSEAFFGQGTRLTVV.